This TCR beta chain stems from a study of blood T cell repertoires in COVID-19. Across the whole study: The cDNA or gDNA used as material had been derived from T cells, B-cell-depleted T cells, or PBMCs.

As processed by the authors: Estimated nucleated cell counts came from reference gene primer amplification. TCRdb keeps only in-frame clones here, not all; method: immunoSEQ multiplex PCR. V and J calls plus clone size are reproduced from that table; the DNA served to infer D and trimming. Among about 54,000 clones, over 80% were seen once, and the ten largest hold about 2%. The CDR3 loop spans 14 amino acids. Germline CDR1 SGHRS, CDR2 YFSETQ. J was trimmed by 6 bases and V by 4 bases; bases with no gene match: 5. Specimen: peripheral blood. V gene TRBV5-1 combines with J gene TRBJ2-7; TRBD1 agrees at 12 bases. The TCR comes from a woman aged 60-70 years with acute or convalescent COVID-19. CDR3 in amino acids: CASSIPGQGAEQYF. CDR3 bases: TGCGCCAGCAGCATTCCGGGACAGGGGGCCGAGCAGTACTTC.